This T cell receptor (beta chain) appears in the sequencing data of a study of STAT5B mutations in CD4+ large granular lymphocyte leukemia. Study outcomes and limitations: TRBV06-family usage was enriched in top patient clones (8/27) versus controls (2/35). Data were not HLA-matched across samples.

Comments on this clone: The target antigen is unknown.

This CDR3 has 14 amino acids. The V end was cut by 6 bases, the J end by 0 bases, with 9 bases between. The germline V gene has CDR1 KGHSH and CDR2 LQKENI. Sequencing was performed with immunoSEQ multiplex PCR; in TCRdb, only in-frame clones are kept and a portion is missing. The sample holds around 33,000 clones, approximately 80% seen once. The chain joins TRBV18 to TRBJ2-4; D remains unclear. The sequenced material came from CD4+ T cells from blood buffy coats. This TCR derives from a human donor in good health. CDR3 region: CASSSDSAKNIQYF. The CDR3 nucleotides read TGTGCCAGCTCGTCGGATTCAGCCAAAAACATTCAGTACTTC.